What follows are 26 T cell receptor beta chains derived from one specimen sequenced in a study of siplizumab effects on memory and regulatory T cells. Here immunoSEQ multiplex PCR was the method, and the copy in TCRdb shows in-frame clones only, minus some. The sample carries approximately 100,000 clones, around 92% recorded once. What was sequenced was CD4+ T cells sorted from blood. These receptors were collected from a human donor in good health. Some clones in this sample may be carry-over from other donors' samples.

This chain connects TRBV5-1 to TRBJ2-1; 8 nucleotides line up with TRBD1. The CDR3 consists of 14 residues. The ends lost 3 bases at V and 9 bases at J; junction bases unmatched: 8. The germline V gene has CDR1 SGHRS and CDR2 YFSETQ. CDR3 region: CASSSGQGATEQFF. The CDR3 coding sequence is TGCGCCAGCAGCTCCGGACAGGGAGCTACTGAGCAGTTCTTC.

The genes are TRBV19 and TRBJ1-5; 8 bases line up with TRBD1. With V trimmed by 5 bases and J by 6 bases, 9 bases remained unmatched. The CDR3 is 15 amino acids. Looked up from germline, CDR1 is LNHDA and CDR2 is SQIVND (reference sequence). The CDR3 loop reads CASSPRTGLSQPQHF. The CDR3 DNA is TGTGCCAGTAGTCCGAGGACAGGGCTAAGTCAGCCCCAGCATTTT.

This chain links TRBV11-2 with TRBJ1-2; D is undetermined. The V end lost 0 bases, the J end lost 0 bases, and 2 bases lay between the germline ends. The CDR3 contains 13 residues. Germline lookup yields CDR1 SGHAT and CDR2 FQNNGV. The CDR3 loop is CASSLDPNYGYTF. DNA for the CDR3: TGTGCCAGCAGCTTAGATCCTAACTATGGCTACACCTTC. The variable domain in full, completed from reference TRBV11-2 and TRBJ1-2, reads EAGVAQSPRYKIIEKRQSVAFWCNPISGHATLYWYQQILGQGPKLLIQFQNNGVVDDSQLPKDRFSAERLKGVDSTLKIQPAKLEDSAVYLCASSLDPNYGYTFGSGTRLTVV.

This clone came up once. The chain employs TRBV2 and TRBJ1-6, with D unclear. The V gene lost 3 bases and the J gene lost 4 bases, with 10 bases spanning the gap. CDR1 is SNHLY and CDR2 is FYNNEI in the germline V gene. The CDR3 has 15 residues. As DNA, the CDR3 is TGTGCCAGCAGTGATCAAGCGGGATATAATTCACCCCTCCACTTT. Encoded protein: CASSDQAGYNSPLHF. Combining the CDR3 with reference TRBV2 and TRBJ1-6 gives the whole variable domain EPEVTQTPSHQVTQMGQEVILRCVPISNHLYFYWYRQILGQKVEFLVSFYNNEISEKSEIFDDQFSVERPDGSNFTLKIRSTKLEDSAMYFCASSDQAGYNSPLHFGNGTRLTVT.

The V gene is TRBV7-9, the J gene TRBJ1-2, with D unclear. V was cut by 1 base and J by 3 bases, with 3 bases left in between. The CDR3 contains 12 residues. Germline V CDR1 and CDR2: SEHNR, FQNEAQ (reference sequence). The CDR3 nucleotides read TGTGCCAGCAGCTTAGTCGACTATGGCTACACCTTC. It encodes CASSLVDYGYTF. Combining the CDR3 with reference TRBV7-9 and TRBJ1-2 gives the whole variable domain DTGVSQNPRHKITKRGQNVTFRCDPISEHNRLYWYRQTLGQGPEFLTYFQNEAQLEKSRLLSDRFSAERPKGSFSTLEIQRTEQGDSAMYLCASSLVDYGYTFGSGTRLTVV.

This sequence joins TRBV5-6 and TRBJ2-5, with 13 bases aligning to TRBD2. Germline V CDR1 and CDR2: SGHDT, YYEEEE. J gave up 4 bases and V 2 bases, and 2 bases lay outside the gene matches. The CDR3 length is 15 residues. The CDR3 DNA is TGTGCCAGCAGCTTTACTAGCGGGAGGGGAGAGACCCAGTACTTC. This encodes CASSFTSGRGETQYF.

In this sample, this clone turned up once. The chain joins TRBV10-3 to TRBJ2-7; TRBD2 matches 7 bases. There are 13 residues in the CDR3. Germline V gives CDR1 ENHRY, CDR2 SYGVKD. J gave up 5 bases and V 7 bases, and 8 bases lay outside the gene matches. The CDR3 spells CAIKAGEVNEQYF. CDR3 coding DNA: TGTGCCATCAAGGCGGGAGAGGTTAACGAGCAGTACTTC.

The rearrangement uses TRBV29-1 and TRBJ2-3; 7 bases are a match to TRBD1. The CDR3 length is 14 residues. Germline V CDR1 and CDR2: SQVTM, ANQGSEA. CDR3 sequence (DNA): TGCAGTGCAGAACGGGACAGTAACACAGATACGCAGTATTTT. It translates to CSAERDSNTDTQYF.

CDR3 loop: CSVEPRVDEQFF. The CDR3 nucleotides read TGCAGCGTTGAACCTAGGGTTGATGAGCAGTTCTTC. The rearrangement joins TRBV29-1 to TRBJ2-1; unclear D gene. CDR1 is SQVTM, CDR2 ANQGSEA, per germline. V lost 2 bases to trimming and J lost 8 bases, with 10 bases between them. CDR3 length: 12 amino acids.

This clone was counted a single time. The gene calls are TRBV7-3 and TRBJ1-1, with D unclear. The germline gives CDR1 SGHTA, CDR2 FQGTGA. The CDR3 length is 13 residues. Trimming removed 1 base at V and 3 bases at J, with 6 bases between. The DNA of the CDR3 is TGTGCCAGCAGCTTAAGTCGGGACACTGAAGCTTTCTTT. This sequence encodes CASSLSRDTEAFF.

The chain links TRBV5-1 to TRBJ2-7; 7 positions match TRBD1. Germline CDR1 is SGHRS and CDR2 is YFSETQ. Trimming removed 3 bases from V and 0 bases from J; junction bases left unmatched: 6. CDR3 length equals 15 residues. The CDR3 nucleotides are TGCGCCAGCAGCTCACAGGGGTTTAGCTCCTACGAGCAGTACTTC. It encodes CASSSQGFSSYEQYF. The full variable domain, completed using reference TRBV5-1 and TRBJ2-7, is KAGVTQTPRYLIKTRGQQVTLSCSPISGHRSVSWYQQTPGQGLQFLFEYFSETQRNKGNFPGRFSGRQFSNSRSEMNVSTLELGDSALYLCASSSQGFSSYEQYFGPGTRLTVT.

In this sample, this clone turned up once. This chain uses TRBV29-1 with TRBJ1-2; TRBD1 might be the D (5 bases). CDR3 length: 13 residues. Trimming took off 3 bases at V and 7 bases at J, with 15 bases between the two ends. The germline CDR1 and CDR2 sequences are SQVTM and ANQGSEA. The CDR3 DNA is TGCAGCGTTGATTTGGGGGGAAAGGGTGGCTACACCTTC. Translated, it gives CSVDLGGKGGYTF.

This clone appeared a few times. The genes are TRBV21-1 and TRBJ1-2; TRBD1, as called in the table, went unchecked against the DNA. TRBV21-1 is shown as a pseudogene. The CDR3 has 14 amino acids. For the CDR3, the DNA is TGTGCCAGCAGCAAAGTAGGTGGACAAAACGGCTACACCTTC. It translates to CASSKVGGQNGYTF.

The chain joins TRBV2 to TRBJ1-1, with 7 bases fitting TRBD1. CDR3 length equals 13 residues. Germline trimming cut 3 bases from V and 4 bases from J; bases unmatched to any gene: 2. The germline CDR1 and CDR2 sequences are SNHLY and FYNNEI. This CDR3 reads CASSDRGGTEAFF. In DNA, the CDR3 is TGTGCCAGCAGTGACAGGGGGGGCACTGAAGCTTTCTTT.

This chain joins TRBV28 and TRBJ2-5, with D perhaps matching TRBD2 (7 bases). CDR1 and CDR2 from the germline V gene are MDHEN and SYDVKM. This CDR3 region has 12 residues. V lost 8 bases and J lost 5, with 12 bases in between. The CDR3 DNA is TGTGCCAGCGGCGGGGGCACTGAGACCCAGTACTTC. It yields the protein CASGGGTETQYF.

This clone has only one observation. The chain combines TRBV7-3 with TRBJ2-3; 10 bases are shared with TRBD2. CDR1 is SGHTA and CDR2 is FQGTGA in the germline V gene. Trimming removed 4 bases from V and 1 base from J; junction bases left unmatched: 2. The length of the CDR3 is 15 residues. CDR3 in amino acids: CASSSGLAGTDTQYF. The CDR3, as DNA: TGTGCCAGCAGCTCCGGACTAGCGGGCACAGATACGCAGTATTTT.

This clone appeared once. CDR3 loop: CASSYRPDTQYF. CDR3 DNA: TGTGCCAGCTCCTACCGTCCCGATACGCAGTATTTT. The chain carries TRBV25-1 and TRBJ2-3; D is unresolved. V was cut by 8 bases and J by 6 bases, with 12 bases left in between. Germline V CDR1 and CDR2: MGHDK, SYGVNS. This CDR3 region has 12 residues.

The count of this clone is one. The gene calls are TRBV6-1 and TRBJ2-2; D perhaps matches TRBD1 (5 bases). Trimming removed 2 bases at V and 1 base at J, with 5 bases between. The CDR3 sequence is 14 residues long. CDR1 and CDR2 from the germline V gene are MNHNS and SASEGT. In nucleotides, the CDR3 is TGTGCCAGCAGTGAACAGGGGAACACCGGGGAGCTGTTTTTT. Protein product: CASSEQGNTGELFF.

A single count supports this clone. The CDR3 spells CASHKGIDNEQFF. The DNA for the CDR3 is TGTGCCAGCCATAAGGGGATTGACAATGAGCAGTTCTTC. The chain carries TRBV11-3 and TRBJ2-1, with a tentative D call TRBD1 (5 bases). V lost 8 bases and J lost 5, with 13 bases in between. CDR3 length equals 13 residues. The germline V gene has CDR1 SGHNT and CDR2 YENEEA.

The CDR3 loop reads CSVAGTAPYEQYF. In DNA, the CDR3 is TGCAGCGTTGCAGGGACTGCCCCCTACGAGCAGTACTTC. The chain couples TRBV29-1 to TRBJ2-7, with a tentative D call TRBD2 (6 bases). V lost 4 bases, J lost 2 bases, and 12 bases lay in between. Germline V gives CDR1 SQVTM, CDR2 ANQGSEA. The CDR3 is 13 amino acids.

The V call is TRBV9, the J call TRBJ2-3; D is undetermined. Trimming pared 4 bases from V and 3 bases from J, leaving 15 bases between. CDR3 length: 15 residues. Per germline, CDR1 SGDLS and CDR2 YYNGEE. The CDR3 DNA reads as TGTGCCAGCAGCCCCCCCCCAAGGGTGACAGATACGCAGTATTTT. Translation gives CASSPPPRVTDTQYF.

The chain carries TRBV5-1 and TRBJ2-7; 9 nucleotides agree with TRBD1. Germline trimming cut 4 bases from V and 6 bases from J; bases unmatched to any gene: 11. Germline values: CDR1 SGHRS, CDR2 YFSETQ. There are 15 residues in the CDR3. The CDR3 loop is CASSANRGRSGEQYF. The CDR3 DNA reads TGCGCCAGCAGCGCTAACAGGGGGCGCAGTGGCGAGCAGTACTTC.

The chain recombines TRBV6-5 with TRBJ2-7; D not resolved. This CDR3 is 11 amino acids long. Germline-derived CDR1 and CDR2 are MNHEY and SVGAGI. Trimming took off 7 bases at V and 4 bases at J, with 8 bases between the two ends. CDR3 residues: CASTDIYEQYF. CDR3 coding DNA: TGTGCCAGCACGGATATATACGAGCAGTACTTC.

CDR3 region: CAWLRGGSSSGGYTF. In nucleotides, the CDR3 is TGTGCCTGGCTCAGAGGAGGCAGTTCATCAGGGGGCTACACCTTC. The chain carries TRBV30 and TRBJ1-2; perhaps TRBD1 as D (5 bases). Germline V gene data show CDR1 as GTSNPN and CDR2 as SVGIG (reference sequence). The V end was cut by 5 bases, the J end by 8 bases, with 24 bases between. CDR3 length: 15 amino acids.

The rearrangement uses TRBV27 and TRBJ1-1; TRBD1 aligns across 9 bases. The CDR3 consists of 13 residues. V trimming: 3 bases; J trimming: 10 bases; junction bases outside the gene matches: 6. Per the germline V gene, CDR1 is MNHEY and CDR2 is SMNVEV (reference sequence). In DNA, the CDR3 is TGTGCCAGCAGTTTTTACAGGGGGCAAGGAGCTTTCTTT. It codes for CASSFYRGQGAFF.

The chain links TRBV7-9 to TRBJ2-1; unclear D gene. Germline CDR1 is SEHNR and CDR2 is FQNEAQ (reference sequence). Trimming shortened V by 4 bases and J by 10 bases, and 14 bases separated the two germline ends. The CDR3 contains 13 residues. The CDR3, as DNA: TGTGCCAGCAGCTCGCCCTTAAGGAAAGAGCAGTTCTTC. It encodes CASSSPLRKEQFF.